This T cell receptor beta chain originates from a study of blood T cell repertoires in COVID-19. Study context: Both acute and convalescent COVID-19 samples were obtained from the United States, Italy and Spain.

Clones were read by immunoSEQ multiplex PCR, and TCRdb kept only the in-frame ones, dropping some. The table includes 15,000 to 20,000 clones, about 85% detected once. Trimming took 4 bases from V and 2 from J; bases not matched to a gene: 4. Germline values: CDR1 LNHDA, CDR2 SQIVND (reference sequence). The CDR3 is 14 residues long. The TCR originated in a human donor in a cohort sampled during active COVID-19. The material sequenced was peripheral blood. The rearrangement joins TRBV19 to TRBJ1-2; 7 nucleotides align to TRBD1. The CDR3 DNA is TGTGCCAGTAGTAGGGCGGGACAGAACTATGGCTACACCTTC. It translates to CASSRAGQNYGYTF.